The rows below give T cell receptor beta chains drawn from one sample of a study of PD-L1 blockade in urothelial cancer. The table came from immunoSEQ multiplex PCR; TCRdb's copy has only in-frame clones and leaves some out. The table lists fewer than 50,000 clones, about 89% of them singletons. The sample in question was PBMCs, obtained around atezolizumab (anti-PD-L1) treatment. These receptors all come from a man aged 70 or older with urothelial cancer. The CDR3 runs from the conserved cysteine through the conserved F or W. D genes are given only for firm matches. Part of the rows lack a size; the others show once, few, many or a class for expanded clones.

V: TRBV30; D: TRBD2; J: TRBJ2-7; size: NA; DNA: TGTGCCTGGACTAGCGGGGTGGAATCCTACGAGCAGTACTTC; CDR3: CAWTSGVESYEQYF
V: TRBV20-1; D: NA; J: TRBJ1-2; size: NA; DNA: TGCAGCGCTACAGGAACTTATGGCTACACCTTC; CDR3: CSATGTYGYTF
V: TRBV5-1; D: NA; J: TRBJ2-1; size: NA; DNA: TGCGCCAGCAGCTTGGGAGGTTCAGGCGGACTCTACAATGAGCAGTTCTTC; CDR3: CASSLGGSGGLYNEQFF
V: TRBV27; D: NA; J: TRBJ2-7; size: NA; DNA: TGTGCCAGCAGTTTTCCTAGGGGGATCCCAAATTCCTACGAGCAGTACTTC; CDR3: CASSFPRGIPNSYEQYF
V: TRBV19; D: NA; J: TRBJ1-1; size: once; DNA: TGTGCCAGTACGCGATTGGGAGGTGAAGCTTTCTTT; CDR3: CASTRLGGEAFF
V: TRBV7-2; D: TRBD2; J: TRBJ2-2; size: NA; DNA: TGTGCCAGCAGGCGGGGGGGATTTACCGGGGAGCTGTTTTTT; CDR3: CASRRGGFTGELFF
V: TRBV7-2; D: TRBD1; J: TRBJ1-3; size: NA; DNA: TGTGCCAGCAGCTGGGACAGGGTCGCTGGAAACACCATATATTTT; CDR3: CASSWDRVAGNTIYF
V: TRBV28; D: NA; J: TRBJ2-3; size: few; DNA: TGTGCCAGCAGTTTACGGGTACGGACAGATACGCAGTATTTT; CDR3: CASSLRVRTDTQYF
V: TRBV19; D: NA; J: TRBJ2-3; size: NA; DNA: TGTGCCAGTACGAGGGCTAGCGCATACACAGATACGCAGTATTTT; CDR3: CASTRASAYTDTQYF
V: TRBV9; D: TRBD2; J: TRBJ2-2; size: NA; DNA: TGTGCCAGCAGCCCCTCGGGGGGTCTGGTAACCGGGGAGCTGTTTTTT; CDR3: CASSPSGGLVTGELFF
V: TRBV28; D: TRBD2; J: TRBJ2-3; size: NA; DNA: TGTGCCAGCAGTCCAAGCGGGGCCGCCGGCACAGATACGCAGTATTTT; CDR3: CASSPSGAAGTDTQYF
V: TRBV19; D: NA; J: TRBJ2-2; size: NA; DNA: TGTGCCAGTAGTATTCCCGTTCCGACCGGGGAGCTGTTTTTT; CDR3: CASSIPVPTGELFF
V: TRBV4-1; D: TRBD2; J: TRBJ2-1; size: NA; DNA: TGCGCCAGCAGCCAAGCCGTGGTAGCGGGAGGGAGGAATGAGCAGTTCTTC; CDR3: CASSQAVVAGGRNEQFF